This section outlines one TCR beta chain sequence together with its context. This sample was included in a study of patients and donors after allogeneic stem cell transplantation. TCRdb reprocessed the RT-PCR reads with MiXCR, giving one entry per CDR3 protein. The table records over 400,000 distinct CDR3 sequences, 16% of them present only once. Germline values: CDR1 LNHDA, CDR2 SQIVND (reference sequence). CDR3 size: 16 residues. Germline trimming cut 6 bases from V and 1 base from J; bases unmatched to any gene: 11. The source is a human donor who was either an allogeneic HSCT recipient or a stem cell or donor lymphocyte infusion donor (not recorded which). It is not recorded whose cells these are; they may come from a transplant donor. The chain combines TRBV19 with TRBJ1-1, with TRBD1 matching over 7 bases. Sample: blood, either unsorted or a sorted T cell fraction (not recorded which). In DNA form, the CDR3 reads TGTGCCAGTAGCCCATACAGGGGTGGAAGGAACACTGAAGCTTTCTTT. This encodes CASSPYRGGRNTEAFF.